This T cell receptor beta chain was recorded in a study of T cells in women clearing cervical HPV infection. Assay: immunoSEQ multiplex PCR; the TCRdb copy retains only in-frame clones and omits some. The sample totals some 37,000 clones. A word on this clone: The sequence runs out 3 residues before the end of the CDR3; the remainder is reconstructed from the germline J gene.

Germline CDR1 reads SGHRS; CDR2 reads YFSETQ. V gave up 0 bases and J gave up 0 bases, with 7 bases separating them. This CDR3 region has 14 residues. Sequenced input: blood buffy coat. The J gene is TRBJ2-7, the V gene TRBV5-1; a weak D match, TRBD1 (6 bases). The sequence came from a woman between 18 and 69 years old with a cervical HPV16 infection that either progressed to CIN3+ or cleared (not recorded which). The chain's CDR3 is CASSLAGASYEQYF. CDR3 bases read: TGCGCCAGCAGCTTGGCAGGGGCCTCCTACGAG.